These 24 T cell receptor beta chains were sequenced from one sample in a study of graft-versus-host responses after intestinal transplantation. The assay was immunoSEQ multiplex PCR, and TCRdb's table has in-frame clones only and misses some. The sample holds tens of thousands of clones, almost 90% seen once. The antigens of these receptors remain unknown. This sample comprised unstimulated CD4+ T cells sorted from spleen or lymph node cells, obtained before intestinal transplant. Every receptor here comes from a human donor who received an intestinal transplant.

This clone has a handful of counts. The gene calls are TRBV6-1 and TRBJ1-6; D is ambiguous. The V end was cut by 4 bases, the J end by 2 bases, with 9 bases between. CDR1 and CDR2 from the germline V gene are MNHNS and SASEGT. This CDR3 is 15 amino acids long. The CDR3, as DNA: TGTGCCAGCAGTGGAGGCTCCCCCTATAATTCACCCCTCCACTTT. Amino acid sequence: CASSGGSPYNSPLHF.

V and J are TRBV5-4 and TRBJ1-3; D gene uncertain. CDR1 and CDR2 (germline): SGHNT, YYREEE (reference sequence). V was pared by 0 bases and J by 0 bases, with 10 bases between. CDR3 length: 16 residues. CDR3: CASSLGVGDSGNTIYF. The CDR3 nucleotides read TGTGCCAGCAGCTTGGGTGTCGGGGACTCTGGAAACACCATATATTTT.

The CDR3 DNA sequence: TGTGCCAGCAGTTACTCCCGGGGGGGCGAGCAGTACTTC. Amino acids: CASSYSRGGEQYF. This chain joins TRBV6-5 and TRBJ2-7, with 8 bases aligning to TRBD2. The CDR3 has 13 residues. Germline assignment: CDR1 MNHEY and CDR2 SVGAGI. The junction had 1 base not matched to a gene; V was cut back by 0 bases and J by 6 bases.

As concerns this clone: This same CDR3 is encoded by further DNA sequences in the sample. V usage is TRBV6-1 and J usage is TRBJ2-5, with D maybe TRBD1 (5 bases). This CDR3 comprises 15 residues. Germline V gives CDR1 MNHNS, CDR2 SASEGT. Deletions cut 0 bases from V and 5 bases from J, with 13 bases between. The CDR3 sequence: CASSEALGDWETQYF. The CDR3 bases are TGTGCCAGCAGTGAAGCGCTAGGGGATTGGGAGACCCAGTACTTC.

The J gene is TRBJ1-1, the V gene TRBV9; TRBD1 matches at 10 bases. V dropped 6 bases and J dropped 4; count of bases not matched to a gene: 15. The CDR3 spans 17 residues. Per germline, CDR1 SGDLS and CDR2 YYNGEE. In DNA form, the CDR3 reads TGTGCCAGCACCCCAGACAGGGGGCTCCCCTCGGGCACTGAAGCTTTCTTT. Protein product: CASTPDRGLPSGTEAFF.

The rearrangement uses TRBV7-3 and TRBJ1-6; TRBD1 matches 7 bases. V shed 5 bases and J 7 bases; nucleotides not matched to a gene: 2. This CDR3 is 13 amino acids long. Per germline, CDR1 SGHTA and CDR2 FQGTGA. For the CDR3, the DNA is TGTGCCAGCAGCGGGACAGCCAATTCACCCCTCCACTTT. Translated, it gives CASSGTANSPLHF.

This chain links TRBV11-2 with TRBJ1-3; 8 bases line up with TRBD1. The CDR3 extends over 15 amino acids. Looked up from germline, CDR1 is SGHAT and CDR2 is FQNNGV. The trim removed 4 bases at V and 2 bases at J, leaving 4 bases unmatched. CDR3 amino acids: CASSSTGGTGNTIYF. The CDR3 nucleotides read TGTGCCAGCAGCTCCACAGGGGGAACTGGAAACACCATATATTTT.

The genes are TRBV29-1 and TRBJ2-1, with 8 nucleotides matching TRBD1. V lost 7 bases, J lost 9 bases, and 14 bases stayed unmatched. Germline V gene lookup returns CDR1 SQVTM and CDR2 ANQGSEA. CDR3 length equals 14 residues. The CDR3 reads CSAGQGGGTGEQFF. CDR3 nucleotide sequence: TGCAGCGCTGGACAGGGTGGGGGAACGGGTGAGCAGTTCTTC.

The chain combines TRBV7-9 with TRBJ1-5, with a weak D call TRBD1 (6 bases). The CDR3 sequence is 18 residues long. The V gene lost 1 base and the J gene lost 2 bases, with 18 bases spanning the gap. Germline CDR1 reads SEHNR; CDR2 reads FQNEAQ (reference sequence). Here the CDR3 DNA reads TGTGCCAGCAGCTTAGGGCAGGGAACAGGGAGGGGCAATCAGCCCCAGCATTTT. Its translation: CASSLGQGTGRGNQPQHF.

In its sample, this clone was seen once. J is TRBJ1-2 and V is TRBV7-2, with D possibly TRBD1 on 6 matching bases. V was clipped by 3 bases and J by 4 bases, with 9 bases between them. The CDR3 runs to 13 residues. The germline CDR1 and CDR2 sequences are SGHTA and FQGNSA. CDR3 residues: CASSLTGPYGYTF. CDR3 nucleotide sequence: TGTGCCAGCAGCTTGACAGGCCCCTATGGCTACACCTTC.

CDR3 protein: CASSSSGFDTDTQYF. Here the CDR3 DNA reads TGCGCCAGCAGCTCATCCGGGTTCGACACAGATACGCAGTATTTT. This chain connects TRBV5-1 to TRBJ2-3; D not resolved. Germline V gene data show CDR1 as SGHRS and CDR2 as YFSETQ. This CDR3 has 15 amino acids. V was trimmed by 3 bases and J by 2 bases, leaving 13 bases between them.

The chain couples TRBV6-1 to TRBJ1-1, with D possibly TRBD1 on 6 matching bases. Trimming pared 7 bases from V and 5 bases from J, leaving 14 bases between. The CDR3 has 13 amino acids. Germline V lookup: CDR1 MNHNS, CDR2 SASEGT. Here the CDR3 reads CASNRVGWTEAFF. The CDR3, as DNA: TGTGCCAGCAACAGGGTGGGTTGGACTGAAGCTTTCTTT.

V gene TRBV5-6 combines with J gene TRBJ2-7; perhaps TRBD1 as D (5 bases). The CDR3 totals 14 residues. V was clipped by 0 bases and J by 5 bases, with 12 bases between them. Germline CDR1 SGHDT, CDR2 YYEEEE. The CDR3 DNA reads as TGTGCCAGCAGCTTGGATGGGCAGGACAACGAGCAGTACTTC. Its translation is CASSLDGQDNEQYF. The full variable domain, its missing parts supplied by reference TRBV5-6 and TRBJ2-7, is DAGVTQSPTHLIKTRGQQVTLRCSPKSGHDTVSWYQQALGQGPQFIFQYYEEEERQRGNFPDRFSGHQFPNYSSELNVNALLLGDSALYLCASSLDGQDNEQYFGPGTRLTVT.

CDR3: CASSSGEETQYF. For the CDR3, the DNA is TGTGCCAGCTCATCGGGGGAAGAGACCCAGTACTTC. This chain links TRBV18 with TRBJ2-5; TRBD2 might be the D (6 bases). V lost 5 bases to trimming and J lost 3 bases, with 7 bases between them. This CDR3 region has 12 residues. CDR1 and CDR2 from the germline V gene are KGHSH and LQKENI.

The chain employs TRBV7-2 and TRBJ1-6; D may be TRBD1 (5 bases). Between the trimmed V and J ends, which lost 2 bases and 9 bases, there was a span of 20 bases. The CDR3 totals 17 residues. From germline, CDR1 is SGHTA and CDR2 FQGNSA. In DNA, the CDR3 is TGTGCCAGCAGCTTAAGGGGCGGGGCCGGCCGGGCTTCACCCCTCCACTTT. Translated: CASSLRGGAGRASPLHF.

The V call is TRBV6-5, the J call TRBJ2-4; no clear D. The germline V gene has CDR1 MNHEY and CDR2 SVGAGI. Trimming removed 2 bases from V and 4 bases from J, with 9 bases in between. This CDR3 has 14 amino acids. The CDR3 reads CASSYGPQKNIQYF. The CDR3 coding sequence is TGTGCCAGCAGTTACGGCCCACAGAAAAACATTCAGTACTTC.

This clone was seen only a few times. The rearrangement uses TRBV2 and TRBJ2-7; maybe TRBD1 (6 bases). Germline-derived CDR1 and CDR2 are SNHLY and FYNNEI. The V gene lost 6 bases and the J gene lost 4 bases, with 13 bases spanning the gap. This CDR3 is 13 amino acids long. CDR3 in amino acids: CASSRDTDYEQYF. The CDR3 nucleotides read TGTGCCAGCAGCCGGGACACCGATTACGAGCAGTACTTC.

Only a few counts were recorded for this clone. The genes are TRBV6-5 and TRBJ1-1; D uncertain. The CDR3 sequence is 13 residues long. The V end lost 0 bases, the J end lost 4 bases, and 6 bases lay between the germline ends. Per germline, CDR1 MNHEY and CDR2 SVGAGI. The CDR3 is CASSYSLGTEAFF. The CDR3 nucleotides read TGTGCCAGCAGTTACTCCCTCGGCACTGAAGCTTTCTTT.

V and J are TRBV4-2 and TRBJ1-4, with D uncertain. The CDR3 length is 14 residues. Germline CDR1 and CDR2: LGHNA and YNFKEQ. The ends were cut back, 8 bases at V and 5 bases at J, with 15 bases in the middle. The DNA for the CDR3 is TGTGCCAGCTCATCCCAGGCCCAAAATGAAAAACTGTTTTTT. Translated: CASSSQAQNEKLFF.

This clone occurred once. As DNA, the CDR3 is TGTGCCAGCAGGCTCGGGACATACACTAACTATGGCTACACCTTC. Translation: CASRLGTYTNYGYTF. V and J are TRBV5-4 and TRBJ1-2, with a tentative D call TRBD1 (6 bases). The CDR3 totals 15 residues. CDR1 SGHNT and CDR2 YYREEE come from the germline V gene (reference sequence). V lost 5 bases to trimming and J lost 0 bases, with 14 bases between them.

The rearrangement uses TRBV7-2 and TRBJ2-7; D possibly corresponds to TRBD1 (6 bases). The CDR3 runs to 13 residues. V was cut by 5 bases and J by 4 bases, with 12 bases left in between. CDR1 SGHTA and CDR2 FQGNSA come from the germline V gene. The DNA for the CDR3 is TGTGCCAGCAGCGGGGGACAACATTACGAGCAGTACTTC. It specifies CASSGGQHYEQYF.

This clone turned up a few times. V gene TRBV6-1 combines with J gene TRBJ2-7, with D maybe TRBD2 (6 bases). Looked up from germline, CDR1 is MNHNS and CDR2 is SASEGT. V was pared by 2 bases and J by 0 bases, with 11 bases between. This CDR3 is built from 15 residues. The CDR3 bases are TGTGCCAGCAGTGAACCGCACGGGGGCTCCTACGAGCAGTACTTC. Its protein product is CASSEPHGGSYEQYF.

The DNA of the CDR3 is TGTGCCAGCACCACAATGAGGGACAAACCCTACAATGAGCAGTTCTTC. It is translated as CASTTMRDKPYNEQFF. The chain combines TRBV27 with TRBJ2-1; weak D call: TRBD1 (6 bases). V lost 7 bases and J lost 2, with 18 bases in between. Germline V gene sequence: CDR1 MNHEY, CDR2 SMNVEV (reference sequence). CDR3 length: 16 amino acids.

This clone was seen a single time. This rearrangement joins TRBV19 to TRBJ1-4, with no clear D. V was clipped by 5 bases and J by 3 bases, with 16 bases between them. Germline V gene sequence: CDR1 LNHDA, CDR2 SQIVND (reference sequence). This CDR3 comprises 16 residues. CDR3 bases: TGTGCCAGTAGTTATGAAGGAGCGGCGGCTAATGAAAAACTGTTTTTT. It yields the protein CASSYEGAAANEKLFF.